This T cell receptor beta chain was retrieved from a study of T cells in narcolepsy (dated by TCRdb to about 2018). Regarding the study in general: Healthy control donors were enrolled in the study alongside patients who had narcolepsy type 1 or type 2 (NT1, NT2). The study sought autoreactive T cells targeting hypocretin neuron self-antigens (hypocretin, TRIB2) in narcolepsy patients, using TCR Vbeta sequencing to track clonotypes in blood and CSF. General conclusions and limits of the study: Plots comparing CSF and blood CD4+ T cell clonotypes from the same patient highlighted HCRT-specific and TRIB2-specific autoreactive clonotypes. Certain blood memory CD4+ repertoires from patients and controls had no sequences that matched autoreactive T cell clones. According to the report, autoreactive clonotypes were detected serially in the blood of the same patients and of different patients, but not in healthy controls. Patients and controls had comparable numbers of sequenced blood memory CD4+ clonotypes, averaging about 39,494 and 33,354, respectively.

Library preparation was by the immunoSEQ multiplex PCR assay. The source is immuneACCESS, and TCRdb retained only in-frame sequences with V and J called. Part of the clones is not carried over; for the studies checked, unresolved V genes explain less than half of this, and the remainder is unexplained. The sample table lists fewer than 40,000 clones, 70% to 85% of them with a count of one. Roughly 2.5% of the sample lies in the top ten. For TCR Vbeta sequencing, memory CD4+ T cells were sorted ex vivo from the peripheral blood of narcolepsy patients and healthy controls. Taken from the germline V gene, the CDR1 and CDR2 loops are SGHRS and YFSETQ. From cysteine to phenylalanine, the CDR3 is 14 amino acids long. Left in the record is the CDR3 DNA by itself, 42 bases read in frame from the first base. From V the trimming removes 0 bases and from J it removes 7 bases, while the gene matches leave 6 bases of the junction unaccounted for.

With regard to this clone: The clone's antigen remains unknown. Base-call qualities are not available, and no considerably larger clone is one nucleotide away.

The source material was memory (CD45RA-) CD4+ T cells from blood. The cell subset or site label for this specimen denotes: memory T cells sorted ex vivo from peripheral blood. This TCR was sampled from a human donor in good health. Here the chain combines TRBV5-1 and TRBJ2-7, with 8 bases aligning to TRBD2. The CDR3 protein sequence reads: CASSLVTGGREQYF. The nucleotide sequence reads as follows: TGCGCCAGCAGCTTGGTAACGGGAGGGCGAGAGCAGTACTTC.